These 9 T cell receptor beta chains came from one sample sequenced in a study of regulatory T cells in long-lasting Graves disease. Combining iRepertoire HTBI primers with Arm-PCR of CDR3 regions, the authors built TCR beta libraries. TCRdb re-derived calls from the multiplex PCR reads in MiXCR, one entry per CDR3 protein. The sample lists about 450,000 distinct CDR3 sequences, about a quarter seen once, with 26% in the top ten. Time point denoted: persistent/refractory GD, antithyroid drugs over 5 years with positive TRAb. From PBMCs, RNA was extracted and then used to make the TCR library. The material was peripheral blood mononuclear cells (PBMCs), obtained when the disease was refractory, from a patient treated with antithyroid drugs. These receptors all come from a female donor with Graves disease.

The chain has TRBV9 and TRBJ2-7; D is unclear. Trimming removed 0 bases from V and 3 bases from J, with 13 bases in between. The CDR3 totals 15 residues. CDR1 is SGDLS and CDR2 is YYNGEE in the germline V gene. The CDR3 region has the DNA TGTGCCAGCAGCGTAGCTCCTCAGATTAGCTACGAGCAGTACTTC. This codes for CASSVAPQISYEQYF.

This clonotype was seen ten or more times. This chain links TRBV2 with TRBJ1-2, with a weak D call TRBD1 (5 bases). V lost 7 bases to trimming and J lost 7 bases, with 16 bases between them. CDR1 and CDR2 from the germline V gene are SNHLY and FYNNEI. This CDR3 spans 13 amino acids. In DNA form, the CDR3 reads TGTGCCAGCAAAGAGCAGGGTCGTTTTGGCTACACCTTC. Amino acid sequence: CASKEQGRFGYTF.

The chain combines TRBV27 with TRBJ2-7; possible D gene TRBD2, 5 bases. The CDR3 runs 12 residues. Looked up from germline, CDR1 is MNHEY and CDR2 is SMNVEV (reference sequence). V lost 6 bases and J 5 bases, leaving 11 bases between the germline ends. The CDR3 sequence is CASSVGGHEQYF. The CDR3 nucleotides read TGTGCCAGCAGCGTAGGAGGCCACGAGCAGTACTTC.

This clonotype was seen at least ten times. V gene TRBV6-1 combines with J gene TRBJ1-4, with D possibly matching TRBD1 (6 bases). CDR3 length equals 16 residues. Germline V lookup: CDR1 MNHNS, CDR2 SASEGT. Trimming removed 5 bases at V and 0 bases at J, with 13 bases between. The CDR3 sequence: CASSRLDSSTNEKLFF. The CDR3 coding sequence is TGTGCCAGCAGTAGATTGGACAGCTCAACTAATGAAAAACTGTTTTTT.

This chain uses TRBV20-1 with TRBJ2-7; the D is unclear. Per the germline V gene, CDR1 is DFQATT and CDR2 is SNEGSKA (reference sequence). V was cut by 2 bases and J by 2 bases, with 7 bases left in between. The CDR3 consists of 12 residues. The CDR3 DNA reads as TGCAGTGCTAGAATAGCCCCCTACGAGCAGTACTTC. Translation: CSARIAPYEQYF.

This clonotype has a handful of counts. V is TRBV6-1 and J is TRBJ1-2, with 9 bases fitting TRBD1. This CDR3 has 12 amino acids. Germline assignment: CDR1 MNHNS and CDR2 SASEGT. Germline trimming cut 8 bases from V and 7 bases from J; bases unmatched to any gene: 5. The CDR3 loop reads CASHTGGRGYTF. DNA for the CDR3: TGTGCCAGCCACACAGGGGGCCGTGGCTACACCTTC.

In nucleotides, the CDR3 is TGTGCCAGCGCCAGTAGCGGGAGTAGGCCCAATGAGCAGTTCTTC. Translation gives CASASSGSRPNEQFF. The chain joins TRBV6-2 or TRBV6-3 to TRBJ2-1; 9 bases fit TRBD2. Trimming took 8 bases from V and 6 from J; bases not matched to a gene: 11. Per germline, CDR1 MNHEY and CDR2 SVGEGT. The CDR3 covers 15 residues.

The CDR3: CSVVYGQETQYF. CDR3 nucleotides: TGCAGCGTTGTGTACGGACAAGAGACCCAGTACTTC. The chain has TRBV29-1 and TRBJ2-5; no firm D call. The CDR3 runs 12 residues. Germline CDR1 reads SQVTM; CDR2 reads ANQGSEA. The V and J ends lost 4 bases and 2 bases respectively, with 8 bases between them.

There are a few counts of this clonotype. The chain joins TRBV5-5 to TRBJ1-1; 8 bases are a match to TRBD1. Germline lookup yields CDR1 SGHKS and CDR2 YYEKEE (reference sequence). Germline trimming cut 3 bases from V and 5 bases from J; bases unmatched to any gene: 6. This CDR3 spans 14 amino acids. The CDR3 region has the DNA TGTGCCAGCAGCTCCTGGACAGGGAGGACTGAAGCTTTCTTT. Its translation is CASSSWTGRTEAFF.